One and the same sample provided the 28 T cell receptor beta chains below, sequenced in a study of T cell responses to AZD1222 COVID-19 vaccine (TCRdb year 2021). Library generation was performed with the immunoSEQ multiplex PCR assay. Here the immuneACCESS table is served through TCRdb, limited to in-frame sequences with V and J called. Missing clones are a known gap in these copies; in checked studies unresolved V genes cover under half, and the rest lacks a known reason. Across this sample there are approximately 90,000 clones, with 89% seen only once. 5.5% of the sample rests with the top ten. In the paper's terms, the time point label means: about 28 days (+/-7) after the second vaccine dose. Sequenced here: peripheral blood, sampled 28 days after the second AZD1222 dose. All receptors come from an adult who received the AZD1222 COVID-19 vaccine.

The genes are TRBV28 and TRBJ1-6, with D possibly being TRBD1 (5 bases). The CDR3 is 15 amino acids. The germline gives CDR1 MDHEN, CDR2 SYDVKM. Trimming took 5 bases from V and 6 from J, leaving 14 bases between them. CDR3 in amino acids: CASSLTGRINSPLHF. The CDR3 DNA follows: TGTGCCAGCAGTCTGACGGGACGGATTAATTCACCCCTCCACTTT.

J is TRBJ2-1 and V is TRBV2; D unresolved. CDR3 length: 14 residues. Germline CDR1 SNHLY, CDR2 FYNNEI. V was clipped by 3 bases and J by 4 bases, with 10 bases between them. CDR3 nucleotides: TGTGCCAGCAGTGACCACGGTGGGTACAATGAGCAGTTCTTC. Encoded protein: CASSDHGGYNEQFF.

The chain is built from TRBV28 and TRBJ1-2, with 7 positions matching TRBD1. The germline CDR1 and CDR2 sequences are MDHEN and SYDVKM. Trimming at V came to 6 bases and at J to 2 bases, leaving 9 bases not matched to a gene. The CDR3 loop spans 15 amino acids. The CDR3 DNA is TGTGCCAGCAGGCCTAAGACAGGGAGGAACTATGGCTACACCTTC. Protein: CASRPKTGRNYGYTF.

The chain has TRBV27 and TRBJ1-5, with D possibly TRBD1 on 5 matching bases. This CDR3 has 14 amino acids. Trimming took off 3 bases at V and 5 bases at J, with 11 bases between the two ends. CDR1 and CDR2 from the germline V gene are MNHEY and SMNVEV (reference sequence). The CDR3 is CASSFAAGYQPQHF. The DNA for the CDR3 is TGTGCCAGCAGTTTCGCGGCAGGGTATCAGCCCCAGCATTTT.

This chain uses TRBV4-2 with TRBJ2-6, with D hard to call. The CDR3 is 14 residues long. V lost 0 bases to trimming and J lost 4 bases, with 4 bases between them. The germline gives CDR1 LGHNA, CDR2 YNFKEQ. The CDR3 loop is CASSQESGANVLTF. The DNA of the CDR3 is TGTGCCAGCAGCCAAGAGTCGGGGGCCAACGTCCTGACTTTC.

V is TRBV7-2 and J is TRBJ2-2; D is perhaps TRBD1 (6 bases). Germline CDR1 SGHTA, CDR2 FQGNSA. Trimming removed 4 bases from V and 2 bases from J, with 11 bases in between. The CDR3 covers 15 residues. The DNA of the CDR3 is TGTGCCAGCAGCTCCGGGACACTCAACACCGGGGAGCTGTTTTTT. Translating gives CASSSGTLNTGELFF.

The gene calls are TRBV19 and TRBJ1-2; D gene unclear. CDR1 LNHDA and CDR2 SQIVND come from the germline V gene (reference sequence). Between the trimmed V and J ends, which lost 3 bases and 1 base, there was a span of 12 bases. The CDR3 is 15 residues long. DNA for the CDR3: TGTGCCAGTAGTATGATCTTGACCATTAACTATGGCTACACCTTC. Its protein product is CASSMILTINYGYTF.

The chain joins TRBV9 to TRBJ1-2, with D hard to call. This CDR3 contains 15 residues. Trimming removed 2 bases at V and 3 bases at J, with 14 bases between. Germline V gene data show CDR1 as SGDLS and CDR2 as YYNGEE. The CDR3: CASSVDDRAYYGYTF. The DNA of the CDR3 is TGTGCCAGCAGCGTTGATGATCGGGCCTACTATGGCTACACCTTC.

This rearrangement joins TRBV4-3 to TRBJ1-4; D not certain. The CDR3 runs 16 residues. V shed 3 bases and J shed 3 bases, with 14 bases lying between them. Germline lookup yields CDR1 LGHNA and CDR2 YSLEER. The CDR3 bases are TGCGCCAGCAGCCAGCTGGGGAGATTGCCTAATGAAAAACTGTTTTTT. This encodes CASSQLGRLPNEKLFF.

This clone has a single count. The chain carries TRBV11-2 and TRBJ1-3; TRBD1 aligns across 7 bases. This CDR3 contains 16 residues. J gave up 0 bases and V 8 bases, and 10 bases lay outside the gene matches. The germline CDR1 and CDR2 sequences are SGHAT and FQNNGV. This chain's CDR3 is CASSHGQDYSGNTIYF. CDR3 nucleotides: TGTGCCAGCTCCCACGGACAGGATTACTCTGGAAACACCATATATTTT.

In its sample, this clone was seen once. V gene TRBV6-5 combines with J gene TRBJ2-7; 9 nucleotides align to TRBD1. Germline values: CDR1 MNHEY, CDR2 SVGAGI. The V gene end was trimmed by 11 bases and the J gene end by 6 bases; junction bases not matched to a gene: 8. This CDR3 is built from 12 residues. For the CDR3, the DNA is TGTGCCGCCAGGGACAGGGCCCGCGAGCAGTACTTC. Its protein is CAARDRAREQYF.

The rearrangement uses TRBV5-8 and TRBJ1-1, with D hard to call. Germline CDR1 reads SGHTS; CDR2 reads YDEGEE. Trimming took 10 bases from V and 1 from J, leaving 23 bases between them. CDR3 length equals 16 residues. The CDR3 DNA reads TGTGCCGGAGGGTTATTGGGTCTCGTCGGGAACACTGAAGCTTTCTTT. Translating it yields CAGGLLGLVGNTEAFF.

The rearrangement joins TRBV19 to TRBJ1-1, with 7 bases aligning to TRBD1. CDR3 length: 13 amino acids. V gave up 6 bases and J gave up 8 bases; unmatched junction bases: 9. Germline CDR1 LNHDA, CDR2 SQIVND (reference sequence). CDR3 amino acids: CASRYKGTEEAFF. DNA of the CDR3: TGTGCCAGTAGATACAAGGGGACAGAAGAAGCTTTCTTT.

DNA of the CDR3: TGTGCCAGTTCCCGGGGTCTGATAGCCAAAAACATTCAGTACTTC. Protein sequence: CASSRGLIAKNIQYF. This rearrangement joins TRBV19 to TRBJ2-4; D might be TRBD2 (5 bases). V lost 8 bases and J lost 0, with 14 bases in between. The length of the CDR3 is 15 residues. Germline lookup yields CDR1 LNHDA and CDR2 SQIVND (reference sequence).

This chain connects TRBV11-3 to TRBJ2-7, with TRBD2 matching over 7 bases. After removal of 1 base from V and 1 base from J, the junction contained 7 bases not matched to a gene. This CDR3 spans 16 amino acids. The germline CDR1 and CDR2 sequences are SGHNT and YENEEA. The CDR3 sequence: CASSLGGGEISYEQYF. For the CDR3, the DNA is TGTGCCAGCAGCTTAGGTGGGGGGGAGATATCCTACGAGCAGTACTTC.

This chain uses TRBV5-4 with TRBJ1-5; possible D gene TRBD1, 5 bases. CDR1 and CDR2 (germline): SGHNT, YYREEE (reference sequence). Trimming took 1 base from V and 4 from J, leaving 6 bases between them. The CDR3 length is 13 residues. The CDR3 DNA is TGTGCCAGCAGCTTGTGGGGGAATCAGCCCCAGCATTTT. Translated, it gives CASSLWGNQPQHF.

This CDR3 reads CASSKQGLNYGYTF. CDR3 nucleotides: TGTGCCAGTAGTAAGCAGGGGTTAAACTATGGCTACACCTTC. The rearrangement links TRBV19 to TRBJ1-2, with D perhaps TRBD1 (6 bases). CDR1 and CDR2 (germline): LNHDA, SQIVND (reference sequence). V was pared by 4 bases and J by 2 bases, with 11 bases between. The CDR3 has 14 amino acids.

The chain is built from TRBV19 and TRBJ2-7; tentative D call: TRBD1 (5 bases). Trimming removed 8 bases at V and 3 bases at J, with 20 bases between. CDR1 is LNHDA and CDR2 is SQIVND in the germline V gene (reference sequence). This CDR3 spans 15 amino acids. In DNA, the CDR3 is TGTGCCAGTGCCAATGGGGCAGGTCTTCTCTACGAGCAGTACTTC. It specifies CASANGAGLLYEQYF.

The chain is built from TRBV5-1 and TRBJ2-5; D is ambiguous. CDR3 size: 13 residues. Deletions cut 2 bases from V and 5 bases from J, with 10 bases between. Germline values: CDR1 SGHRS, CDR2 YFSETQ. The chain's CDR3 is CASSLSETETQYF. The CDR3 region has the DNA TGCGCCAGCAGCTTATCGGAAACGGAGACCCAGTACTTC.

The rearrangement joins TRBV19 to TRBJ2-2, with TRBD1 matching 9 bases. Unmatched junction bases numbered 10, after V lost 6 bases and J lost 5 bases. The CDR3 has 16 residues. Germline V gene lookup returns CDR1 LNHDA and CDR2 SQIVND (reference sequence). Here the CDR3 DNA reads TGTGCCAGTAGACCCCCCGGGACAGGGTATACCGGGGAGCTGTTTTTT. Translation gives CASRPPGTGYTGELFF. The full variable domain, completed using reference TRBV19 and TRBJ2-2, is DGGITQSPKYLFRKEGQNVTLSCEQNLNHDAMYWYRQDPGQGLRLIYYSQIVNDFQKGDIAEGYSVSREKKESFPLTVTSAQKNPTAFYLCASRPPGTGYTGELFFGEGSRLTVL.

This chain links TRBV5-1 with TRBJ1-1, with D unclear. The V and J ends lost 4 bases and 6 bases respectively, with 16 bases between them. This CDR3 is built from 14 residues. CDR1 and CDR2 from the germline V gene are SGHRS and YFSETQ. CDR3 DNA sequence: TGCGCCAGCAGCCCCGGCCCTGGCGAGTCTGAAGCTTTCTTT. This gives the protein CASSPGPGESEAFF. Together with reference TRBV5-1 and TRBJ1-1, the CDR3 gives the full variable domain: KAGVTQTPRYLIKTRGQQVTLSCSPISGHRSVSWYQQTPGQGLQFLFEYFSETQRNKGNFPGRFSGRQFSNSRSEMNVSTLELGDSALYLCASSPGPGESEAFFGQGTRLTVV.

This clone was observed a single time. The chain uses TRBV7-2 and TRBJ1-2, with D possibly matching TRBD1 (5 bases). Trimming took off 5 bases at V and 3 bases at J, with 13 bases between the two ends. CDR1 is SGHTA and CDR2 is FQGNSA in the germline V gene. The length of the CDR3 is 14 residues. The CDR3 sequence is CASSPTTGHYGYTF. For the CDR3, the DNA is TGTGCCAGCAGCCCAACAACAGGCCACTATGGCTACACCTTC. Full variable domain (remainder filled in from reference TRBV7-2 and TRBJ1-2): GAGVSQSPSNKVTEKGKDVELRCDPISGHTALYWYRQSLGQGLEFLIYFQGNSAPDKSGLPSDRFSAERTGGSVSTLTIQRTQQEDSAVYLCASSPTTGHYGYTFGSGTRLTVV.

This chain links TRBV18 with TRBJ1-5; 9 bases are a match to TRBD1. V gave up 4 bases and J gave up 5 bases; unmatched junction bases: 3. Germline CDR1 reads KGHSH; CDR2 reads LQKENI. The CDR3 spans 14 residues. The DNA for the CDR3 is TGTGCCAGCTCACGCCGGGACAGGGATCAGCCCCAGCATTTT. Translated: CASSRRDRDQPQHF.

The V and J genes are TRBV15 and TRBJ1-1; weak D call: TRBD1 (6 bases). Germline CDR1 LNHNV, CDR2 YYDKDF (reference sequence). Between the trimmed V and J ends, which lost 0 bases and 3 bases, there was a span of 20 bases. The CDR3 loop spans 18 amino acids. The CDR3 nucleotides are TGTGCCACCAGCAGAGATCCGGTCGACGGGGGGGCGGACACTGAAGCTTTCTTT. Its protein is CATSRDPVDGGADTEAFF. The full variable domain, with the rest looked up from reference TRBV15 and TRBJ1-1, is DAMVIQNPRYQVTQFGKPVTLSCSQTLNHNVMYWYQQKSSQAPKLLFHYYDKDFNNEADTPDNFQSRRPNTSFCFLDIRSPGLGDTAMYLCATSRDPVDGGADTEAFFGQGTRLTVV.

This clone was observed a single time. V gene TRBV19 combines with J gene TRBJ2-7, with a weak D call TRBD1 (6 bases). V was clipped by 6 bases and J by 2 bases, with 23 bases between them. Looked up from germline, CDR1 is LNHDA and CDR2 is SQIVND (reference sequence). The CDR3 extends over 17 amino acids. In DNA, the CDR3 is TGTGCCAGTAGCGAGGAGGAAATGACAGGACCGCCCTACGAGCAGTACTTC. This codes for CASSEEEMTGPPYEQYF.

The rearrangement uses TRBV20-1 and TRBJ1-6; 7 bases line up with TRBD1. Germline lookup yields CDR1 DFQATT and CDR2 SNEGSKA (reference sequence). There are 11 residues in the CDR3. Trimming removed 4 bases from V and 16 bases from J; junction bases left unmatched: 7. The CDR3 region is CSAITGTVLHF. The DNA of the CDR3 is TGCAGTGCTATCACCGGGACAGTACTCCACTTT.

The V gene is TRBV6-6, the J gene TRBJ2-2; D gene uncertain. This CDR3 is 14 amino acids long. CDR1 and CDR2 (germline): MNHNY, SVGAGI (reference sequence). Trimming took off 0 bases at V and 0 bases at J, with 2 bases between the two ends. CDR3 sequence (DNA): TGTGCCAGCAGTTACTCCCCGAACACCGGGGAGCTGTTTTTT. Residues: CASSYSPNTGELFF.

Comment on this clone: This sample also contains other DNA sequences that code for the same CDR3. This sequence joins TRBV19 and TRBJ1-2, with 12 bases that match TRBD1. Germline V lookup: CDR1 LNHDA, CDR2 SQIVND (reference sequence). Trimming took 5 bases from V and 8 from J; bases not matched to a gene: 6. The CDR3 is 14 amino acids. CDR3 bases: TGTGCCAGTAGTCTTCGGGACAGGGGGCGAGGCTACACCTTC. Translating it yields CASSLRDRGRGYTF.